This TCR beta chain is drawn from a study of neurological immune-mediated disorders. Study results and limitations: The expanded clones of different subjects shared no CDR3 amino acid sequences (suggesting private repertoires in all groups).

TCRdb re-derived calls from the 5' RACE reads in MiXCR, one entry per CDR3 protein. The sample lists 30,000 to 45,000 distinct CDR3 sequences; approximately 5.1% were seen once. This clonotype was seen repeatedly, ten times or more. Its antigen is currently unknown. The CDR3 spans 15 residues. V was shortened by 4 bases and J by 1 base, with 14 bases between the two germline ends. Germline V CDR1 and CDR2: SGHRS, YFSETQ. Healthy control participants comprised blood bank volunteers in Maryland, USA. The sequenced sample was CD4+ T cells from blood. This TCR derives from a man aged 18 to 30 in good health. V gene TRBV5-1 combines with J gene TRBJ1-1; maybe TRBD1 (5 bases). The CDR3 here is CASSLGGGANTEAFF. CDR3 nucleotides: TGCGCCAGCAGCCTAGGTGGGGGAGCGAACACTGAAGCTTTCTTT.